This T cell receptor beta chain stems from a study of blood T cells in healthy people across ages. V was clipped by 5 bases and J by 6 bases; unmatched bases: 10. Germline CDR1 and CDR2: SGHTA and FQGNSA. The CDR3 spans 15 residues. A second PCR of about 7 to 11 cycles used a sample-barcoded 5' primer and a J-beta primer mix. TCRdb reprocessed the 5' RACE reads with MiXCR, giving one entry per CDR3 protein. The sample comprises hundreds of thousands of distinct CDR3 sequences, about 34% of which are singletons, and 15% rests with the top ten. The chain is built from TRBV7-2 and TRBJ1-2; 9 nucleotides align to TRBD1. This receptor was obtained from a woman over 75 in good health. Sequencing was performed on blood. The CDR3: CASSLQQGADDGYTF. The DNA for the CDR3 is TGTGCCAGCAGCCTGCAACAGGGGGCGGATGATGGCTACACCTTC.